The TCR beta chain under discussion was sequenced for a study of human T cells and chemical hapten exposure (dated by TCRdb to the early 2020s). Background on the whole study: For sensitization, 2% DPC in acetone was applied to a roughly 2 cm by roughly 2 cm area of upper inner arm skin. Most of the patients in the cohort were female, and the cohort covered alopecia areata with under or over 50% scalp involvement, alopecia totalis and alopecia universalis. Patient blood was sampled pre-sensitization (week 0) and at 2, 6 and about 24 weeks after DPC sensitization. Patients additionally received weekly therapeutic DPC doses to the scalp throughout the roughly 24-week study period. Patch tests used Finn chambers with 0.01% DPC on the upper back, scored after 6 days by International Contact Dermatitis Research Group standards. In alopecia patients, the study followed how the peripheral blood TCR repertoire changed in vivo over primary and secondary sensitization to diphenylcyclopropenone (DPC), a hapten. Libraries were pooled for sequencing, and variation in per-sample TCR yields was attributed mainly to small differences in library volumes within the pool. Blood for TCR sequencing was provided by twenty-nine alopecia patients at one to four time points (pre-sensitization, 2, 6 and 24 weeks). General conclusions and limits of the study: DPC sensitization did not change how many TCRs were above 1 in 1000 frequency, and no evidence was found of alterations in global repertoire structure. The number of PT1 expanded TCRs positively correlated with patch test score, significant at thresholds 8, 16 and 32 but not 4. All patients had alopecia, a presumed autoimmune disease, so their immune response might differ from that of healthy individuals. Compared with pre-sensitization or healthy control sets, expanded TCRs formed significantly more large CDR3 similarity clusters, which is consistent with antigen-driven responses. Repeated subsampling changed both the strength of the expansion versus patch-test correlation and the threshold at which the correlation became significant.

Regarding this clonotype: It lacks a known antigen. Nothing much larger sits one base from this clone, and base qualities are not available.

The library was made by RACE. TCRdb shows the sequencer as NextSeq 500. During library preparation, unique molecular identifiers were attached to individual cDNA molecules so that TCRs could be counted quantitatively and reproducibly. For every blood RNA sample, sequencing covered both the TCR alpha and TCR beta chains. Under the source paper's analysis protocol: Samples had a median of about 90,000 TCRs, with a range from about 23,224 to 750,000. The Decombinator software suite was used to annotate the V, J and CDR3 of the TCR reads. For the PS versus PT1 abundance plots, all samples were subsampled to the same number of TCRs (28,000). Expanded TCRs were defined as absent before sensitization and observed at least eight times at the 2-week time point. TCRdb reran the public reads through fastp at Q25 and MiXCR, keeping productive beta chains. Each entry is one CDR3 protein sequence, shown with its most common DNA and genes. For this entry, the V and J calls and clone size follow TCRdb and not the study's own pipeline. The sample profile shows over 130,000 distinct CDR3 sequences; approximately 12% of them were found once. 1.4% of the sample is taken by the ten largest.

Reading the label with the study, this specimen's time point is: patch test 2, 6 weeks after DPC sensitization. The intended sense of this specimen's treatment or condition label: therapeutic diphenylcyclopropenone sensitization with weekly scalp DPC. At every patch-test visit, the blood draw took place before the patch test was put on. Patients were considered eligible if aged 18 to 70, diagnosed with alopecia and deemed suitable for DPC therapy, and patients were excluded if pregnant. Total RNA was extracted from unfractionated whole blood collected in Tempus Blood RNA tubes. The CDR3 goes from the cysteine to the phenylalanine over 15 residues. Of all the DNA, just the CDR3 is kept, 45 bases in frame from base 1. Per the germline V gene (reference sequence), SEHNR is the CDR1 and FQNEAQ is the CDR2. Between the V and J ends, shortened by 5 bases and 1 base respectively, the junction contains 9 bases.

This TCR was recovered from a woman aged 45-65 years with alopecia areata. Some clones in this sample may be carry-over from other donors' samples. The sequenced sample was whole blood, obtained in connection with sensitization to the hapten diphenylcyclopropenone (DPC). The chain is made from TRBV7-9 and TRBJ2-6; TRBD2 is a possible D gene, resting on 5 matching bases. The CDR3: CASSRTGSGANVLTF. The bases read TGTGCCAGCAGCCGAACGGGGTCTGGGGCCAACGTCCTGACTTTC.